Described below is a single T cell receptor (beta chain) sequence and its context. The antigen remains unidentified. Only in-frame clones appear in the TCRdb table, and some are missing; sequencing was by immunoSEQ multiplex PCR. The sample carries some 2,100,000 clones, almost 96% recorded once. Splitting the CD4+ cells yielded a CD45RA+ naive subset and a CD45RA-negative memory subset. This entry comes from a study of shared clonotypes between healthy human individuals. Across the study: The donor pool was made up of two women and a few men aged 18 to 49.

Study-level results: Naive subsets typically showed greater estimated richness than memory subsets. Of the naive CD4 clonotypes, around 5% were shared across a handful of donors.

The receptor's source is a man younger than 30 in good health. The sequenced sample consisted of naive CD4+ T cells sorted from blood. Subset indicated: CD45RA+ positively selected.

CDR3 bases: TGTGCCAGCAGTGGACAGATGTTCAGCACTGAAGCTTTCTTT. It encodes CASSGQMFSTEAFF. This sequence joins TRBV25-1 and TRBJ1-1; D possibly corresponds to TRBD1 (5 bases). Between the trimmed V and J ends, which lost 4 bases and 4 bases, there was a span of 13 bases. Germline CDR1 is MGHDK and CDR2 is SYGVNS. This CDR3 is 14 amino acids long.